The entry that follows covers one TCR beta chain sequence. The antigen remains unidentified. Generated by immunoSEQ multiplex PCR, the TCRdb table keeps only in-frame clones and is missing some. The sample comprises about 59,000 clones, approximately 80% of which are singletons, and roughly 6.7% rests with the top ten. This sample is drawn from a study of radiotherapy plus CTLA-4 blockade in lung cancer. The CDR3 has 16 amino acids. Per germline, CDR1 SGHRS and CDR2 YFSETQ. The V and J ends lost 4 bases and 4 bases respectively, with 17 bases between them. Overall study findings and caveats: Best predicting response, reportedly, were early blood T cell clone dynamics, with interferon-beta.

The TCR comes from a human donor with non-small cell lung cancer whose response to radiotherapy plus ipilimumab could not be evaluated. The sample here was peripheral blood, taken from a patient treated with radiotherapy plus ipilimumab. This chain links TRBV5-1 with TRBJ2-2; D may be TRBD2 (6 bases). CDR3 residues: CASSPGGTDLTGELFF. DNA for the CDR3: TGCGCCAGCAGCCCCGGGGGAACAGACCTCACCGGGGAGCTGTTTTTT.